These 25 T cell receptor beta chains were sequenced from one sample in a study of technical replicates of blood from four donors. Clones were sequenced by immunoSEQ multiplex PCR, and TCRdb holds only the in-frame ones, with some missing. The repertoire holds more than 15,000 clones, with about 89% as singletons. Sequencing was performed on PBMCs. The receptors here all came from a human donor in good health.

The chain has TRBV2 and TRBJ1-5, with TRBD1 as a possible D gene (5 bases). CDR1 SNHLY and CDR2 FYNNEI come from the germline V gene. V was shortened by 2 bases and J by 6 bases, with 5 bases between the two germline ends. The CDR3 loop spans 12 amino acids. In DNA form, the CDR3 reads TGTGCCAGCAGTGAACAGGGTCAGCCCCAGCATTTT. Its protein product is CASSEQGQPQHF.

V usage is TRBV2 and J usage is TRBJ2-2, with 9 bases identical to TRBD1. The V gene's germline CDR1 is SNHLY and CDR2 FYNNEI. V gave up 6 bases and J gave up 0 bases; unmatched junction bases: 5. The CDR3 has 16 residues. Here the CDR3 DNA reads TGTGCCAGCAGAAGAGGACAGGGGTCGAACACCGGGGAGCTGTTTTTT. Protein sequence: CASRRGQGSNTGELFF.

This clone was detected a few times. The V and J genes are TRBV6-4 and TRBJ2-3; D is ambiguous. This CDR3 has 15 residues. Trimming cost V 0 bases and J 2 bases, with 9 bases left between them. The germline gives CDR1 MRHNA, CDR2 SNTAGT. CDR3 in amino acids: CASSDSIEPTDTQYF. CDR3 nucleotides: TGTGCCAGCAGTGACTCAATAGAGCCCACAGATACGCAGTATTTT.

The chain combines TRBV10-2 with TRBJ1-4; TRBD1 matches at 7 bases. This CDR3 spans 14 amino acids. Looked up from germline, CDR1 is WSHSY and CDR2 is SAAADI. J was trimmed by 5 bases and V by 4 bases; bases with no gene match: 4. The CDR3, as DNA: TGCGCCAGCAGTGGGGACAGCCAGAATGAAAAACTGTTTTTT. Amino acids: CASSGDSQNEKLFF.

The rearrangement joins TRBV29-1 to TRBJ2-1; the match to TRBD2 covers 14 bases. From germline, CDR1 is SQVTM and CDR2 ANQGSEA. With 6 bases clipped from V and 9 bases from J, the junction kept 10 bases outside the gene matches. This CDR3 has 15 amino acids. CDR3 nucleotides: TGCAGCGTGGGCGTGGGACTAGCGGGAGTAGCTGAGCAGTTCTTC. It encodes CSVGVGLAGVAEQFF.

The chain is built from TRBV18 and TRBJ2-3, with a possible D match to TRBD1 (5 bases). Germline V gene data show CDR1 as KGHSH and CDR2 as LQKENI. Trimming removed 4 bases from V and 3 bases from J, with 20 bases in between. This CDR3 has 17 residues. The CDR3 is CASSQGKYEKGTDTQYF. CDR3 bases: TGTGCCAGCTCACAGGGGAAATATGAGAAAGGGACAGATACGCAGTATTTT.

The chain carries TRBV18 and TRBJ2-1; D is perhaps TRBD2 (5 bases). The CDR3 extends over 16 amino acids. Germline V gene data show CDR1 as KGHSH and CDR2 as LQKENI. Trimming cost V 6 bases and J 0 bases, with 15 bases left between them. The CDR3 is CASSPRLSSSYNEQFF. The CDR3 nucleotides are TGTGCCAGCTCTCCTCGACTATCGAGCTCCTACAATGAGCAGTTCTTC.

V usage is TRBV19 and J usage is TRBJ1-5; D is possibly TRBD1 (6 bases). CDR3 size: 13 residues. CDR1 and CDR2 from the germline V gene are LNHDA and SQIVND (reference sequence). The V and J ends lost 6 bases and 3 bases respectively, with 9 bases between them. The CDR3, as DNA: TGTGCCAGTAGATGGACAGTCAATCAGCCCCAGCATTTT. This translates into CASRWTVNQPQHF.

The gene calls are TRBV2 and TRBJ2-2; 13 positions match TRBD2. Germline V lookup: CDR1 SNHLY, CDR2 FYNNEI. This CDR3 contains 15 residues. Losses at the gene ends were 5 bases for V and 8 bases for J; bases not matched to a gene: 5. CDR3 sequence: CASSRTSGSLGELFF. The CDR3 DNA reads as TGTGCCAGCAGTCGGACTAGCGGGAGTTTAGGGGAGCTGTTTTTT.

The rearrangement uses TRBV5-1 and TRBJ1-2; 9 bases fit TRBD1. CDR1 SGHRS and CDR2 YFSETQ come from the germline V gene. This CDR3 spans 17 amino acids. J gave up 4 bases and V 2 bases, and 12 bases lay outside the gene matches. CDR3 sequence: CASSLRSTGQGVYGYTF. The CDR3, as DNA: TGCGCCAGCAGCTTAAGATCTACGGGACAGGGTGTCTATGGCTACACCTTC.

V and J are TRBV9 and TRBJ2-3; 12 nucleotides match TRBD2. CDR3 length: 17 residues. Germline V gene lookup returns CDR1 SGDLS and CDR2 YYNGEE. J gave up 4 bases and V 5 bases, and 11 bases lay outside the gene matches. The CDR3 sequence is CASREGASGRVPDTQYF. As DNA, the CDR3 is TGTGCCAGCAGAGAAGGGGCTAGCGGGAGGGTCCCAGATACGCAGTATTTT. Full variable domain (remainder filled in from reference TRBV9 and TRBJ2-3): DSGVTQTPKHLITATGQRVTLRCSPRSGDLSVYWYQQSLDQGLQFLIQYYNGEERAKGNILERFSAQQFPDLHSELNLSSLELGDSALYFCASREGASGRVPDTQYFGPGTRLTVL.

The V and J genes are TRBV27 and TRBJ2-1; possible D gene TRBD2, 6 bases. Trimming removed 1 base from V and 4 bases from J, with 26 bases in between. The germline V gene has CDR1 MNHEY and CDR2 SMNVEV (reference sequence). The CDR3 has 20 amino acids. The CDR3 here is CASSLWAVGVPAEGYNEQFF. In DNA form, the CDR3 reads TGTGCCAGCAGTTTATGGGCAGTAGGGGTCCCAGCGGAGGGGTACAATGAGCAGTTCTTC.

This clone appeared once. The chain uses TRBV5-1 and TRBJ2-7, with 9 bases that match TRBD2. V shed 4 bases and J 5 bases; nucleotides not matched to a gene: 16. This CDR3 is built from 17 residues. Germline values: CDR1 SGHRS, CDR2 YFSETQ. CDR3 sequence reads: CASSLRPLTREGNEQYF. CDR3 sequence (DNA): TGCGCCAGCAGCCTCCGGCCGTTGACGCGGGAGGGAAACGAGCAGTACTTC. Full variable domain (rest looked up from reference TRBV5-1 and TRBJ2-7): KAGVTQTPRYLIKTRGQQVTLSCSPISGHRSVSWYQQTPGQGLQFLFEYFSETQRNKGNFPGRFSGRQFSNSRSEMNVSTLELGDSALYLCASSLRPLTREGNEQYFGPGTRLTVT.

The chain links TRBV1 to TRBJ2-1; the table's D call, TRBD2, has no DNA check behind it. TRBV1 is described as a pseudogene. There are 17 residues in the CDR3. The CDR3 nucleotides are TGCACCAGCAGCCATCCCAGCGGGAGAAAAACCTACAATGAGCAGTTCTTC. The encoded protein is CTSSHPSGRKTYNEQFF.

The DNA of the CDR3 is TGTGCCAGCAGCTTTGGGACTCAAGAGACCCAGTACTTC. Its translation is CASSFGTQETQYF. This chain links TRBV7-3 with TRBJ2-5, with TRBD2 as a possible D gene (6 bases). The CDR3 is 13 residues long. The V end was cut by 3 bases, the J end by 2 bases, with 7 bases between. Germline CDR1 reads SGHTA; CDR2 reads FQGTGA.

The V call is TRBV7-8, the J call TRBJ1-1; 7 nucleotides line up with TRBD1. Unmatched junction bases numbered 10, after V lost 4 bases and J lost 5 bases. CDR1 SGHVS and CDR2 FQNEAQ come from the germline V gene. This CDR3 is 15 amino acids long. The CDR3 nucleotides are TGTGCCAGCAGCTCGAGTGAACAGGGGAATACTGAAGCTTTCTTT. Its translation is CASSSSEQGNTEAFF. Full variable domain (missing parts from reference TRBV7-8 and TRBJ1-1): GAGVSQSPRYKVAKRGQDVALRCDPISGHVSLFWYQQALGQGPEFLTYFQNEAQLDKSGLPSDRFFAERPEGSVSTLKIQRTQQEDSAVYLCASSSSEQGNTEAFFGQGTRLTVV.

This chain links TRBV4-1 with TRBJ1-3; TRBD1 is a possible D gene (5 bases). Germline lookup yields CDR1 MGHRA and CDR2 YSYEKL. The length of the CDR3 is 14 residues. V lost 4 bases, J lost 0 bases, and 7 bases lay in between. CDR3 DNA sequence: TGCGCCAGCAGCCCCGGACACTCTGGAAACACCATATATTTT. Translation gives CASSPGHSGNTIYF.

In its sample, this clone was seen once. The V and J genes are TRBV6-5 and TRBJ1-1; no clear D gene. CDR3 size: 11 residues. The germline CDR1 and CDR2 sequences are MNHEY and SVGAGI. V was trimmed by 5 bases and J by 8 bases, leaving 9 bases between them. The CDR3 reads CASSQGGEAFF. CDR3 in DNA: TGTGCCAGCAGTCAAGGAGGGGAAGCTTTCTTT.

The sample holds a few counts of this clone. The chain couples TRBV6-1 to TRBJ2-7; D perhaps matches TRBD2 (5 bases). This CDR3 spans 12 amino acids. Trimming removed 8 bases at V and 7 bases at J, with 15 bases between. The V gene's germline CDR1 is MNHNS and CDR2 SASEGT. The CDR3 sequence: CASSDRGIEQYF. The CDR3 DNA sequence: TGTGCCAGCTCCGACCGGGGAATTGAGCAGTACTTC.

The DNA of the CDR3 is TGTGCCAGCAGTCCTCAGGGGGTGCACACTGAAGCTTTCTTT. This gives the protein CASSPQGVHTEAFF. The J gene is TRBJ1-1, the V gene TRBV27; the match to TRBD1 covers 7 bases. Germline loops: CDR1 MNHEY, CDR2 SMNVEV (reference sequence). CDR3 length equals 14 residues. V trimming: 5 bases; J trimming: 3 bases; junction bases outside the gene matches: 6.

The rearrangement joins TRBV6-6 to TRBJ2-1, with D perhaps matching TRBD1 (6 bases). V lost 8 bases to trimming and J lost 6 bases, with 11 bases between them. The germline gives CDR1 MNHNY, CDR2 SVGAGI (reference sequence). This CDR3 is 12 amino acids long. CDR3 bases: TGTGCCAGCGGGCAGGGGATCAATGAGCAGTTCTTC. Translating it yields CASGQGINEQFF.

The CDR3 DNA reads TGTGCCAGCAGTGAAATGTACGGACAGGGGGCGTCAGGGACCCAGTACTTC. This gives the protein CASSEMYGQGASGTQYF. V and J are TRBV6-1 and TRBJ2-5, with 11 bases identical to TRBD1. The CDR3 spans 17 residues. V gave up 2 bases and J gave up 7 bases; unmatched junction bases: 12. Germline CDR1 MNHNS, CDR2 SASEGT.

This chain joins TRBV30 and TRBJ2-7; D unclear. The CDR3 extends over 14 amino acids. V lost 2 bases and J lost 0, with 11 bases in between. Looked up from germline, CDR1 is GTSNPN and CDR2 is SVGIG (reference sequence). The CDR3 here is CAWSTAHNSYEQYF. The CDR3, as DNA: TGTGCCTGGAGTACCGCACACAACTCCTACGAGCAGTACTTC.

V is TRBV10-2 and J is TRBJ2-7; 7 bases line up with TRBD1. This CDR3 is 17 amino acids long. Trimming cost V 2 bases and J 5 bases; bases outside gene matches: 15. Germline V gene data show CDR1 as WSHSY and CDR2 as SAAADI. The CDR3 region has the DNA TGCGCCAGCAGTGAGCCCGATAACAGGGGATGGAGCGACGAGCAGTACTTC. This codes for CASSEPDNRGWSDEQYF.

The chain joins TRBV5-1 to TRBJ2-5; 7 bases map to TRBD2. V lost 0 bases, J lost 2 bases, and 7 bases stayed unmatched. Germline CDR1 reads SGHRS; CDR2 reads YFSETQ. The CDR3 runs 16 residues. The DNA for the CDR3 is TGCGCCAGCAGCTTGGCCCTTGGGGGGGTGCAAGAGACCCAGTACTTC. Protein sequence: CASSLALGGVQETQYF.